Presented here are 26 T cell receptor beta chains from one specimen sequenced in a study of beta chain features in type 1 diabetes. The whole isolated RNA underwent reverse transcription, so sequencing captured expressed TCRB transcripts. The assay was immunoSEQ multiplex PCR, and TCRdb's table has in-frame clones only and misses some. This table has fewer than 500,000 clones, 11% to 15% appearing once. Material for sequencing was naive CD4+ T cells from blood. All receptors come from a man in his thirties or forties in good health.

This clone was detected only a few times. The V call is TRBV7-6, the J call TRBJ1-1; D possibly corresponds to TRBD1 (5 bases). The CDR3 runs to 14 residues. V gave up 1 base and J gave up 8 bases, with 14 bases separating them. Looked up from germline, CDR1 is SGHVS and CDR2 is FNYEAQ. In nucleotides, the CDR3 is TGTGCCAGCAGCTTAGAGGGGCAGGGTCGGGAAGCTTTCTTT. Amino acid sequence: CASSLEGQGREAFF.

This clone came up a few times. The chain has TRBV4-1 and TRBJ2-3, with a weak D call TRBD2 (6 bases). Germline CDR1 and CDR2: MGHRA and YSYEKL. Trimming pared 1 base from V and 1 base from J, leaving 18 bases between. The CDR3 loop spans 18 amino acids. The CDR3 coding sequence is TGCGCCAGCAGCCAAGGGGCCCTTCGGCGGGGTGGCACAGATACGCAGTATTTT. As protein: CASSQGALRRGGTDTQYF.

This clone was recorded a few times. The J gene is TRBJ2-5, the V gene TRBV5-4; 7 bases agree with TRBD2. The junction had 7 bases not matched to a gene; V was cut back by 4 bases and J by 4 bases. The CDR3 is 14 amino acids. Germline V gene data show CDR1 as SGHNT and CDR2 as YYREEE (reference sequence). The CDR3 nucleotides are TGTGCCAGCAGCCCCCTCGGGAGGAGAGAGACCCAGTACTTC. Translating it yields CASSPLGRRETQYF.

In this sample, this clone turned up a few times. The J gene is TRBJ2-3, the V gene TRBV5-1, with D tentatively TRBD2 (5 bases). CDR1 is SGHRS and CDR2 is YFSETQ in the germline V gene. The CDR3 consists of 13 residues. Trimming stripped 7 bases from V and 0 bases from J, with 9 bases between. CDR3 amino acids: CASGETSTDTQYF. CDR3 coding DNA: TGCGCCAGCGGGGAGACTAGCACAGATACGCAGTATTTT.

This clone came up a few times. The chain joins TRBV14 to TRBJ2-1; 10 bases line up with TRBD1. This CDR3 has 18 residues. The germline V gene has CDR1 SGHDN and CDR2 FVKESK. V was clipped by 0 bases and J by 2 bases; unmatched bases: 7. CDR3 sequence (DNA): TGTGCCAGCAGCCAAGAGGGACAGGGGTGGTATACCTACAATGAGCAGTTCTTC. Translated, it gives CASSQEGQGWYTYNEQFF.

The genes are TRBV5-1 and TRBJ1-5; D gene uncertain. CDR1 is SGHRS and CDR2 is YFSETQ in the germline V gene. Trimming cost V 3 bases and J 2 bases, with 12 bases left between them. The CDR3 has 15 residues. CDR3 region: CASSSGLSGNQPQHF. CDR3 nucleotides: TGCGCCAGCAGCTCCGGCCTGTCAGGCAATCAGCCCCAGCATTTT.

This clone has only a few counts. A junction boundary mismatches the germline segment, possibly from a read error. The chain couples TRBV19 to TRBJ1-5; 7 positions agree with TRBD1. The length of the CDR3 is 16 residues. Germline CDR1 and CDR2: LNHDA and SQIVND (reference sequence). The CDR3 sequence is CASSVGTGVSYQPQHF. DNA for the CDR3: TGTGCCAGTAGTGTCGGTACAGGGGTTAGCTATCAGCCCCAGCATTTT.

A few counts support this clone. The chain's CDR3 is CASNFETGAGNIQYF. CDR3 DNA sequence: TGTGCCAGCAATTTCGAAACCGGGGCCGGGAATATTCAGTACTTC. The rearrangement joins TRBV7-2 to TRBJ2-4; the D gene could be TRBD1 or TRBD2 (5 bases each). The ends were cut back, 7 bases at V and 10 bases at J, with 23 bases in the middle. This CDR3 spans 15 amino acids. Germline V gives CDR1 SGHTA, CDR2 FQGNSA. Using reference TRBV7-2 and TRBJ2-4 for the parts outside the CDR3, the full variable domain is GAGVSQSPSNKVTEKGKDVELRCDPISGHTALYWYRQSLGQGLEFLIYFQGNSAPDKSGLPSDRFSAERTGGSVSTLTIQRTQQEDSAVYLCASNFETGAGNIQYFGAGTRLSVL.

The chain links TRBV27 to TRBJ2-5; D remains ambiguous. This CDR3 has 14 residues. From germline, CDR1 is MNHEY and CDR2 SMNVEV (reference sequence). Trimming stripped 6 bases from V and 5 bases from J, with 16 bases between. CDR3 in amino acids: CASSPRALGETQYF. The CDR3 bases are TGTGCCAGCAGCCCTCGGGCCTTAGGGGAGACCCAGTACTTC.

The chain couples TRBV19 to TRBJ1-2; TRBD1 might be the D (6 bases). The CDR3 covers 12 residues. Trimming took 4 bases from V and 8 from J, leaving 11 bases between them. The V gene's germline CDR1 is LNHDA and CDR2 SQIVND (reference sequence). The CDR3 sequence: CASSTTGIGYTF. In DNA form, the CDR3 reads TGTGCCAGTAGTACCACAGGGATAGGCTACACCTTC.

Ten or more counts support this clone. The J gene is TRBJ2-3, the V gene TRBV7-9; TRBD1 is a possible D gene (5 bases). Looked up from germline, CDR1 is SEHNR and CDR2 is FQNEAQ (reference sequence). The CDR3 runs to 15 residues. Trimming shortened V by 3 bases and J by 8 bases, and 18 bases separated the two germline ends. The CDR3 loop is CASSLPRLVRGTQYF. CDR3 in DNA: TGTGCCAGCAGCTTGCCGAGACTCGTAAGGGGTACGCAGTATTTT.

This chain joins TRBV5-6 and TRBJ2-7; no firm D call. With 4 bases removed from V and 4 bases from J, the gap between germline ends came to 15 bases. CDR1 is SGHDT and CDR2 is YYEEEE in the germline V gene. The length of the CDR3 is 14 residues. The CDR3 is CASSTTPGRYEQYF. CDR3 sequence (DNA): TGTGCCAGCAGCACGACACCTGGTCGGTACGAGCAGTACTTC.

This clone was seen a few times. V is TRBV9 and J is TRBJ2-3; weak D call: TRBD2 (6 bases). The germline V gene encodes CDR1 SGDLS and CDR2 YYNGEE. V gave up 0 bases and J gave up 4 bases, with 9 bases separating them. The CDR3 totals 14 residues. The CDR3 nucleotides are TGTGCCAGCAGCGTAGGGGCTAGCGCAGATACGCAGTATTTT. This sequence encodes CASSVGASADTQYF.

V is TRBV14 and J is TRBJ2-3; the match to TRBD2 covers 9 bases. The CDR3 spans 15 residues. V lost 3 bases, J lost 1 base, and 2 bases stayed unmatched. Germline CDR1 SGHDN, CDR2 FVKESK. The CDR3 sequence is CASSQTSGGTDTQYF. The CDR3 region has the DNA TGTGCCAGCAGCCAGACTAGCGGAGGCACAGATACGCAGTATTTT.

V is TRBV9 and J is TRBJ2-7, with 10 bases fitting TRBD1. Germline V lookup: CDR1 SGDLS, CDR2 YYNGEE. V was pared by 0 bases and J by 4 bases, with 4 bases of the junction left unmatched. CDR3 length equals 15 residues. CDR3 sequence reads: CASSVGTGGQYEQYF. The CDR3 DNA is TGTGCCAGCAGCGTAGGGACAGGGGGGCAGTACGAGCAGTACTTC.

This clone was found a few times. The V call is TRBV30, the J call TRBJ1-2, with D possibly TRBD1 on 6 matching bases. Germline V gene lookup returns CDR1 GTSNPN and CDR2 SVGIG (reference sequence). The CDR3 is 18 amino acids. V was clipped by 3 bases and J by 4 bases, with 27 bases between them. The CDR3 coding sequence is TGTGCCTGGAGATCCGTTGAAACAACAGGGCTCCCGAGCTATGGCTACACCTTC. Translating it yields CAWRSVETTGLPSYGYTF.

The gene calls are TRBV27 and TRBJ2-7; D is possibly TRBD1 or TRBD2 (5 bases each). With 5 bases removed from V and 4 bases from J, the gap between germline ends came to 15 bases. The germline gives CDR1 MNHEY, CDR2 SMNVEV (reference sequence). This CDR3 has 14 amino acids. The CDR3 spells CASSPRPGPYEQYV. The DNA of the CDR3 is TGTGCCAGCAGTCCCCGGCCGGGACCTTACGAGCAGTACGTC.

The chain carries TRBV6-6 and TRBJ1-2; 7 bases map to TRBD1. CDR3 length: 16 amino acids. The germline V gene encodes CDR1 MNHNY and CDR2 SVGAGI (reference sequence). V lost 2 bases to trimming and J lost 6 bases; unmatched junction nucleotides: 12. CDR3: CASSYAPLTGYDGYTF. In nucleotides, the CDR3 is TGTGCCAGCAGTTACGCACCGCTGACAGGGTACGATGGCTACACCTTC.

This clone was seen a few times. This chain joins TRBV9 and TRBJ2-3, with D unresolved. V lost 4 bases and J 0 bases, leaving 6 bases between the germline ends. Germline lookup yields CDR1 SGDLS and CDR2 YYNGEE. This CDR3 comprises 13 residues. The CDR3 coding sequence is TGTGCCAGCAGCAGCGCCAGCACAGATACGCAGTATTTT. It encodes CASSSASTDTQYF.

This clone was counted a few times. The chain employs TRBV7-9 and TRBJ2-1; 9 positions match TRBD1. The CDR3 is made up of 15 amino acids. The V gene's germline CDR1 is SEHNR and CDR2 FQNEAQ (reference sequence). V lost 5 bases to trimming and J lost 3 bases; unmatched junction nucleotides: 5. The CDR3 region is CASSRWDRDYNEQFF. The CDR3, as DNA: TGTGCCAGCAGCCGCTGGGACAGGGACTACAATGAGCAGTTCTTC.

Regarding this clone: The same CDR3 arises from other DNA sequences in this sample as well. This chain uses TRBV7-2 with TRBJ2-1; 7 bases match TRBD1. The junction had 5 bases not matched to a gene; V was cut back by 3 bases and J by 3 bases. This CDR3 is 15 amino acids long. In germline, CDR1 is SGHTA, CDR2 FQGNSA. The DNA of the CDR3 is TGTGCCAGCAGCTTGGACCGGGACAGCTACAATGAGCAGTTCTTC. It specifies CASSLDRDSYNEQFF.

CDR3 sequence: CASSRTGGFNQDETQYF. CDR3 nucleotide sequence: TGTGCCAGCAGCCGGACAGGGGGGTTTAATCAAGATGAGACCCAGTACTTC. This chain links TRBV14 with TRBJ2-5; 10 bases are shared with TRBD1. The CDR3 spans 17 residues. CDR1 and CDR2 from the germline V gene are SGHDN and FVKESK. Losses at the gene ends were 4 bases for V and 5 bases for J; bases not matched to a gene: 13. Variable domain in full (rest from reference TRBV14 and TRBJ2-5): EAGVTQFPSHSVIEKGQTVTLRCDPISGHDNLYWYRRVMGKEIKFLLHFVKESKQDESGMPNNRFLAERTGGTYSTLKVQPAELEDSGVYFCASSRTGGFNQDETQYFGPGTRLLVL.

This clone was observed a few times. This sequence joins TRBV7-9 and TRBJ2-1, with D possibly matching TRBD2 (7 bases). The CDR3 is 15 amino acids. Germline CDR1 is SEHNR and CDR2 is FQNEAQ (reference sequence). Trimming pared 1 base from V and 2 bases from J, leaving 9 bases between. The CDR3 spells CASSLGRGPYNEQFF. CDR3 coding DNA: TGTGCCAGCAGCTTAGGGCGGGGGCCCTACAATGAGCAGTTCTTC. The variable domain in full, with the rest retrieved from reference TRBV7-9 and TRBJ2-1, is DTGVSQNPRHKITKRGQNVTFRCDPISEHNRLYWYRQTLGQGPEFLTYFQNEAQLEKSRLLSDRFSAERPKGSFSTLEIQRTEQGDSAMYLCASSLGRGPYNEQFFGPGTRLTVL.

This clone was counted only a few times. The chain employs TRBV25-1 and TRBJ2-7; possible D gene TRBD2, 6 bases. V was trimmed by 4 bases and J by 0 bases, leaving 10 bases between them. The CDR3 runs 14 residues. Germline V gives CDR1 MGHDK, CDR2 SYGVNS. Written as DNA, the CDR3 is TGTGCCAGCAGTGGCGGGACTTCCTCCTACGAGCAGTACTTC. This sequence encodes CASSGGTSSYEQYF.

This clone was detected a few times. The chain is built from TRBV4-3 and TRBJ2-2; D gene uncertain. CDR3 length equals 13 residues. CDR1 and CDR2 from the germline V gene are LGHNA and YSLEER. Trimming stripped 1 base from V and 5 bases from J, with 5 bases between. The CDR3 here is CASSQVITGELFF. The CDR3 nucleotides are TGCGCCAGCAGCCAAGTAATTACCGGGGAGCTGTTTTTT.

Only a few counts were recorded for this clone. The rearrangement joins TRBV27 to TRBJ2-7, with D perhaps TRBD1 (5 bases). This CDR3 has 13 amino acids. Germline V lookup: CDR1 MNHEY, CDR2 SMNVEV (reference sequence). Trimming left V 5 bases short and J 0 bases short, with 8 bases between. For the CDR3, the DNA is TGTGCCAGCAGTCGCGACAGCTCCTACGAGCAGTACGTC. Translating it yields CASSRDSSYEQYV.